Presented here are 23 T cell receptor beta chains from one specimen sequenced in a study of spatial heterogeneity in lung cancer. TCRdb re-called the 5' RACE reads through MiXCR, storing one row per CDR3 protein. Found here are 60,000 to 65,000 distinct CDR3 sequences, 7% to 10% of them singletons; the top ten hold roughly 16%. The time point here: sample taken at primary tumor resection. The sequenced material consisted of unsorted whole RNA from tumor, nontumor lung or frozen PBMC. Sample: PBMCs, taken at surgery. These receptors were obtained from a female donor with early-stage non-small cell lung cancer.

This clonotype was counted many times. The V and J genes are TRBV6-5 and TRBJ1-2, with D possibly TRBD1 on 6 matching bases. CDR1 and CDR2 from the germline V gene are MNHEY and SVGAGI. Trimming took off 2 bases at V and 5 bases at J, with 12 bases between the two ends. The CDR3 runs 14 residues. CDR3 coding DNA: TGTGCCAGCAGTTACGGACAGACTCCTTATGGCTACACCTTC. Protein sequence: CASSYGQTPYGYTF.

There are many counts of this clonotype. This rearrangement joins TRBV28 to TRBJ1-5; D gene unclear. V was shortened by 3 bases and J by 3 bases, with 9 bases between the two germline ends. This CDR3 has 14 residues. The germline gives CDR1 MDHEN, CDR2 SYDVKM. This CDR3 is CASSFPGVNQPQHF. CDR3 nucleotides: TGTGCCAGCAGTTTCCCGGGAGTCAATCAGCCCCAGCATTTT.

This clonotype was observed a few times. The chain is built from TRBV6-1 and TRBJ1-2; 7 positions agree with TRBD1. Germline assignment: CDR1 MNHNS and CDR2 SASEGT. Unmatched junction bases numbered 8, after V lost 6 bases and J lost 7 bases. This CDR3 region has 13 residues. CDR3 sequence reads: CASRPTGEGGYTF. As DNA, the CDR3 is TGTGCCAGCAGACCAACAGGGGAGGGTGGCTACACCTTC.

V gene TRBV27 combines with J gene TRBJ1-3; D unclear. The CDR3 is 13 amino acids. V was cut by 5 bases and J by 2 bases, with 7 bases left in between. Looked up from germline, CDR1 is MNHEY and CDR2 is SMNVEV (reference sequence). CDR3 loop: CASSLMPGNTIYF. CDR3 sequence (DNA): TGTGCCAGCAGTCTCATGCCTGGAAACACCATATATTTT.

A remark on this clonotype: A read error is possible here, since a much larger clone lies one base away. The rearrangement links TRBV25-1 to TRBJ2-3; D is perhaps TRBD1 (6 bases). Looked up from germline, CDR1 is MGHDK and CDR2 is SYGVNS. The CDR3 loop spans 14 amino acids. The DNA for the CDR3 is TGTACCAGTTCGGGTGAGGGGGGCACAGATACGCAGTATTTT. Encoded protein: CTSSGEGGTDTQYF.

This clonotype was picked up many times. V is TRBV2 and J is TRBJ2-1; 7 nucleotides agree with TRBD2. The V segment lost 8 bases and the J segment 2 bases; nucleotides outside the gene matches: 3. Germline loops: CDR1 SNHLY, CDR2 FYNNEI. The CDR3 consists of 13 residues. This CDR3 is CASGGLTYNEQFF. DNA for the CDR3: TGTGCCAGCGGGGGACTAACCTACAATGAGCAGTTCTTC.

A few counts support this clonotype. This chain connects TRBV6-5 to TRBJ2-7; 7 positions agree with TRBD1. There are 15 residues in the CDR3. With V trimmed by 5 bases and J by 2 bases, 9 bases remained unmatched. Germline V CDR1 and CDR2: MNHEY, SVGAGI. CDR3 residues: CASSASPTGTYEQYV. The DNA of the CDR3 is TGTGCCAGCAGTGCCTCGCCGACAGGGACCTACGAGCAGTACGTC.

This clonotype was seen many times. V usage is TRBV6-5 and J usage is TRBJ1-6; D not resolved. There are 15 residues in the CDR3. Trimming stripped 2 bases from V and 10 bases from J, with 15 bases between. Germline CDR1 reads MNHEY; CDR2 reads SVGAGI. This CDR3 is CASSYSGSPDSPLHF. For the CDR3, the DNA is TGTGCCAGCAGTTACAGCGGGTCCCCAGACTCACCCCTCCACTTT.

V and J are TRBV29-1 and TRBJ2-3; TRBD2 matches 8 bases. This CDR3 region has 15 residues. Germline values: CDR1 SQVTM, CDR2 ANQGSEA. With 3 bases clipped from V and 0 bases from J, the junction kept 5 bases outside the gene matches. The CDR3 DNA is TGCAGCGTTGAGAAGGCGGGAGGTAGCACAGATACGCAGTATTTT. As protein: CSVEKAGGSTDTQYF.

The chain combines TRBV9 with TRBJ2-2, with D possibly being TRBD1 or TRBD2 (5 bases each). Deletions cut 0 bases from V and 4 bases from J, with 10 bases between. The CDR3 has 15 residues. From germline, CDR1 is SGDLS and CDR2 YYNGEE. CDR3 DNA: TGTGCCAGCAGCGTAGGAGGGGTGGGCACCGGGGAGCTGTTTTTT. Residues: CASSVGGVGTGELFF.

V usage is TRBV9 and J usage is TRBJ1-5; TRBD1 is a possible D gene (5 bases). Trimming left V 1 base short and J 6 bases short, with 11 bases between. The CDR3 runs 14 residues. CDR1 and CDR2 from the germline V gene are SGDLS and YYNGEE. DNA for the CDR3: TGTGCCAGCAGCGTATTTGCTGGGGGTCAGCCCCAGCATTTT. It encodes CASSVFAGGQPQHF.

In this sample, this clonotype turned up many times. This chain joins TRBV27 and TRBJ2-7, with no clear D. The CDR3 runs to 13 residues. Trimming took 0 bases from V and 1 from J, leaving 4 bases between them. Germline V CDR1 and CDR2: MNHEY, SMNVEV (reference sequence). The CDR3 DNA follows: TGTGCCAGCAGTTTATCCCTATCCTACGAGCAGTACTTC. This translates into CASSLSLSYEQYF.

At least ten counts were recorded for this clonotype. The chain uses TRBV20-1 and TRBJ2-1; tentatively, D is TRBD1 (6 bases). Germline CDR1 reads DFQATT; CDR2 reads SNEGSKA (reference sequence). CDR3 length equals 18 residues. V lost 5 bases and J lost 5, with 28 bases in between. The CDR3 bases are TGCAGTGCTCGCCGGACAGCAAGTTTTCAGACAGGACACAATGAGCAGTTCTTC. Translation: CSARRTASFQTGHNEQFF.

This clonotype came up a few times. This rearrangement joins TRBV7-9 to TRBJ1-1, with TRBD1 as a possible D gene (6 bases). CDR3 length: 14 residues. V was trimmed by 1 base and J by 1 base, leaving 7 bases between them. Germline CDR1 SEHNR, CDR2 FQNEAQ (reference sequence). The CDR3 reads CASSLGQANTEAFF. As DNA, the CDR3 is TGTGCCAGCAGCTTAGGACAGGCGAACACTGAAGCTTTCTTT.

The chain employs TRBV11-2 and TRBJ2-1, with TRBD2 identical over 9 bases. CDR1 and CDR2 (germline): SGHAT, FQNNGV. The length of the CDR3 is 13 residues. V dropped 6 bases and J dropped 10; count of bases not matched to a gene: 7. The chain's CDR3 is CASSNPGLAEQFF. The CDR3 bases are TGTGCCAGCAGTAACCCGGGACTAGCAGAGCAGTTCTTC.

The sample holds many counts of this clonotype. The chain couples TRBV28 to TRBJ2-7; D gene ambiguous. The CDR3 is 14 amino acids. V lost 6 bases and J 4 bases, leaving 16 bases between the germline ends. Germline V lookup: CDR1 MDHEN, CDR2 SYDVKM. CDR3 loop: CASSPPGPGYEQYV. The CDR3 coding sequence is TGTGCCAGCAGCCCCCCCGGCCCCGGTTACGAGCAGTACGTC.

This clonotype appeared a few times. The chain joins TRBV20-1 to TRBJ2-1; 12 bases are a match to TRBD2. The CDR3 is 14 amino acids. Germline loops: CDR1 DFQATT, CDR2 SNEGSKA (reference sequence). The V gene end was trimmed by 3 bases and the J gene end by 4 bases; junction bases not matched to a gene: 1. The CDR3 is CSASLAGGYNEQFF. DNA of the CDR3: TGCAGTGCTAGTCTAGCGGGGGGGTACAATGAGCAGTTCTTC.

This clonotype was seen a handful of times. The chain joins TRBV5-5 to TRBJ2-1, with 7 bases fitting TRBD2. The CDR3 runs to 14 residues. V shed 6 bases and J 7 bases; nucleotides not matched to a gene: 10. Germline V CDR1 and CDR2: SGHKS, YYEKEE (reference sequence). The CDR3 DNA is TGTGCCAGCATATTAACGGGGGGTTTGAATGAGCAGTTCTTC. It codes for CASILTGGLNEQFF.

The chain recombines TRBV6-6 with TRBJ2-2; a weak D match, TRBD2 (6 bases). V gave up 6 bases and J gave up 5 bases, with 16 bases separating them. Germline CDR1 and CDR2: MNHNY and SVGAGI (reference sequence). The CDR3 spans 15 residues. In DNA, the CDR3 is TGTGCCAGCAGGGGCCGGGACTCCCAGACCGGGGAGCTGTTTTTT. This translates into CASRGRDSQTGELFF.

This clonotype was counted ten times or more. The CDR3 loop is CASSGVALGLSGNTIYF. The CDR3 DNA reads as TGTGCCAGCAGCGGGGTGGCCCTTGGACTCTCTGGAAACACCATATATTTT. The chain couples TRBV2 to TRBJ1-3; no firm D call. Germline-derived CDR1 and CDR2 are SNHLY and FYNNEI. Trimming stripped 6 bases from V and 0 bases from J, with 18 bases between. The CDR3 spans 17 residues.

Ten or more counts support this clonotype. V is TRBV20-1 and J is TRBJ2-7; 10 nucleotides line up with TRBD2. V was clipped by 0 bases and J by 0 bases; unmatched bases: 2. The CDR3 totals 15 residues. The germline V gene has CDR1 DFQATT and CDR2 SNEGSKA (reference sequence). CDR3 in amino acids: CSARELAGASYEQYF. The CDR3 nucleotides read TGCAGTGCTAGAGAGCTAGCGGGAGCCTCCTACGAGCAGTACTTC.

This clonotype appeared many times. This chain uses TRBV7-8 with TRBJ2-7; TRBD2 agrees at 12 bases. CDR1 is SGHVS, CDR2 FQNEAQ, per germline. The CDR3 has 18 residues. V was clipped by 5 bases and J by 2 bases; unmatched bases: 13. CDR3 nucleotides: TGTGCCAGCAGCACCCCACTAGCGGGAGGCACCCCGGCCTACGAGCAGTACTTC. It translates to CASSTPLAGGTPAYEQYF.

This clonotype has only a few counts. The chain recombines TRBV7-6 with TRBJ1-2; TRBD1 might be the D (5 bases). Trimming left V 1 base short and J 6 bases short, with 6 bases between. This CDR3 comprises 12 residues. Per the germline V gene, CDR1 is SGHVS and CDR2 is FNYEAQ. The CDR3 DNA reads TGTGCCAGCAGCTTAGGGGGGAATGGCTACACCTTC. Its translation: CASSLGGNGYTF.